The 31 T cell receptor beta chains below come from one sample, sequenced in a study of CD8 T cells in Susac syndrome. RNA totalling roughly 0.5 to 1 ug underwent reverse transcription with random hexamers. TCRdb redid the calling of the immunoSEQ multiplex PCR reads with MiXCR, one entry per CDR3 protein. The data show 400,000 or so distinct CDR3 sequences, 75% to 90% seen once. Specimen: CD8+ T cells from PBMCs. These receptors were obtained from a human donor with multiple sclerosis.

This clonotype appeared a single time. CDR3 in amino acids: CASSLTGPNTGELFF. DNA for the CDR3: TGTGCCAGCAGCTTAACAGGGCCGAACACCGGGGAGCTGTTTTTT. The V call is TRBV7-6, the J call TRBJ2-2; D is perhaps TRBD1 (6 bases). V was cut by 2 bases and J by 0 bases, with 7 bases left in between. The germline gives CDR1 SGHVS, CDR2 FNYEAQ. CDR3 length: 15 amino acids.

The chain recombines TRBV2 with TRBJ1-2; 8 bases align to TRBD1. V lost 11 bases and J lost 6; bases outside the gene matches: 8. CDR3 length: 12 amino acids. The germline gives CDR1 SNHLY, CDR2 FYNNEI. The CDR3 sequence: CAGLTGEDGYTF. For the CDR3, the DNA is TGTGCCGGCTTGACAGGGGAGGATGGCTACACCTTC.

The chain is built from TRBV5-1 and TRBJ2-5; D is uncertain. Trimming took off 0 bases at V and 2 bases at J, with 8 bases between the two ends. There are 14 residues in the CDR3. Germline V gene sequence: CDR1 SGHRS, CDR2 YFSETQ. CDR3 loop: CASSLELEQETQYF. CDR3 DNA: TGCGCCAGCAGCTTGGAGTTGGAGCAAGAGACCCAGTACTTC.

This chain connects TRBV12-5 to TRBJ1-1, with D possibly being TRBD1 (5 bases). Trimming left V 6 bases short and J 3 bases short, with 11 bases between. CDR1 is LGHNT, CDR2 FRNRAP, per germline. This CDR3 has 13 residues. The DNA for the CDR3 is TGTGCTAGTGGCCCGTCGGGGGACACTGAAGCTTTCTTT. Residues: CASGPSGDTEAFF.

The V call is TRBV6-1, the J call TRBJ1-2, with no clear D. The CDR3 consists of 16 residues. Germline V gene sequence: CDR1 MNHNS, CDR2 SASEGT. V was clipped by 5 bases and J by 1 base, with 17 bases between them. CDR3 sequence reads: CASSQLDVGRNYGYTF. In DNA, the CDR3 is TGTGCCAGCAGTCAGCTTGATGTGGGCCGTAACTATGGCTACACCTTC.

The chain couples TRBV7-8 to TRBJ1-5; 7 bases align to TRBD1. CDR1 and CDR2 from the germline V gene are SGHVS and FQNEAQ. V was clipped by 5 bases and J by 5 bases; unmatched bases: 18. The CDR3 loop spans 18 amino acids. CDR3 in DNA: TGTGCCAGCAGCCCCTCCCTTGAGGACTGGGACAGAGATCAGCCCCAGCATTTT. This sequence encodes CASSPSLEDWDRDQPQHF.

This clonotype was picked up one time. This chain connects TRBV27 to TRBJ2-2; a possible D gene is TRBD2 (6 bases). The germline V gene has CDR1 MNHEY and CDR2 SMNVEV (reference sequence). V lost 10 bases and J 6 bases, leaving 18 bases between the germline ends. This CDR3 region has 14 residues. CDR3 loop: CATSPAREAGELFF. The CDR3 nucleotides read TGTGCCACCAGCCCCGCGAGGGAGGCCGGGGAGCTGTTTTTT.

The chain has TRBV6-6 and TRBJ1-5; possible D gene TRBD1, 6 bases. The CDR3 extends over 15 amino acids. In germline, CDR1 is MNHNY, CDR2 SVGAGI (reference sequence). Trimming took 8 bases from V and 0 from J, leaving 14 bases between them. CDR3 sequence (DNA): TGTGCCAGCCGGGACACCATCTTTAGCAATCAGCCCCAGCATTTT. Amino acids: CASRDTIFSNQPQHF.

The rearrangement links TRBV7-9 to TRBJ1-2; unclear D gene. From germline, CDR1 is SEHNR and CDR2 FQNEAQ (reference sequence). Trimming removed 6 bases at V and 2 bases at J, with 10 bases between. CDR3 size: 13 residues. The CDR3 is CASSDQPNYGYTF. CDR3 bases: TGTGCCAGCAGTGATCAACCGAACTATGGCTACACCTTC. Together with reference TRBV7-9 and TRBJ1-2, the CDR3 gives the full variable domain: DTGVSQNPRHKITKRGQNVTFRCDPISEHNRLYWYRQTLGQGPEFLTYFQNEAQLEKSRLLSDRFSAERPKGSFSTLEIQRTEQGDSAMYLCASSDQPNYGYTFGSGTRLTVV.

J is TRBJ2-3 and V is TRBV27, with 9 positions matching TRBD1. After removal of 5 bases from V and 2 bases from J, the junction contained 17 bases not matched to a gene. The CDR3 sequence is 19 residues long. Germline V gene lookup returns CDR1 MNHEY and CDR2 SMNVEV (reference sequence). The CDR3 protein is CASSVPGTGQGRHTDTQYF. DNA for the CDR3: TGTGCCAGCAGTGTTCCCGGGACAGGGCAAGGTCGTCACACAGATACGCAGTATTTT.

The chain carries TRBV19 and TRBJ2-6; possible D gene TRBD1, 6 bases. This CDR3 has 17 amino acids. The germline V gene encodes CDR1 LNHDA and CDR2 SQIVND (reference sequence). V dropped 5 bases and J dropped 1 base, with 15 bases sitting between them. Here the CDR3 DNA reads TGTGCCAGTAGTGCTTACAGGGTACCGTCTGGGGCCAACGTCCTGACTTTC. Protein: CASSAYRVPSGANVLTF.

The chain links TRBV4-2 to TRBJ2-5; possible D gene TRBD2, 5 bases. The V gene lost 0 bases and the J gene lost 6 bases, with 14 bases spanning the gap. Germline V gene sequence: CDR1 LGHNA, CDR2 YNFKEQ. This CDR3 is 15 amino acids long. This CDR3 is CASSQEILGEKTQYF. The CDR3 bases are TGTGCCAGCAGCCAAGAGATACTAGGAGAAAAGACCCAGTACTTC.

This rearrangement joins TRBV28 to TRBJ2-3; D is unresolved. Trimming pared 3 bases from V and 0 bases from J, leaving 10 bases between. The CDR3 is made up of 15 amino acids. From germline, CDR1 is MDHEN and CDR2 SYDVKM. The CDR3: CASSLNSPSTDTQYF. For the CDR3, the DNA is TGTGCCAGCAGTTTGAACTCCCCTAGCACAGATACGCAGTATTTT.

In its sample, this clonotype was seen a few times. This chain connects TRBV6-1 to TRBJ2-7; 7 bases map to TRBD2. In germline, CDR1 is MNHNS, CDR2 SASEGT. J lost 3 bases, V lost 6 bases, and 2 bases had no gene match. This CDR3 region has 12 residues. CDR3 region: CASRGGIYEQYF. The CDR3 DNA sequence: TGTGCCAGCAGGGGGGGGATCTACGAGCAGTACTTC.

The rearrangement uses TRBV5-8 and TRBJ1-1, with a tentative D call TRBD1 (5 bases). CDR1 and CDR2 (germline): SGHTS, YDEGEE. This CDR3 region has 14 residues. Trimming took off 2 bases at V and 6 bases at J, with 14 bases between the two ends. The CDR3 region is CASSFMGEIPEAFF. Here the CDR3 DNA reads TGTGCCAGCAGCTTTATGGGGGAGATACCTGAAGCTTTCTTT.

A single count supports this clonotype. The chain couples TRBV2 to TRBJ2-3; D remains ambiguous. V was shortened by 3 bases and J by 6 bases, with 13 bases between the two germline ends. The length of the CDR3 is 14 residues. Germline loops: CDR1 SNHLY, CDR2 FYNNEI. CDR3 sequence reads: CASSDGGWHDTQYF. The CDR3 DNA follows: TGTGCCAGCAGTGACGGCGGCTGGCACGATACGCAGTATTTT.

The chain employs TRBV7-9 and TRBJ2-1, with 13 bases identical to TRBD2. V shed 5 bases, J shed 9 bases, and the junction held 4 bases outside the gene matches. From germline, CDR1 is SEHNR and CDR2 FQNEAQ (reference sequence). This CDR3 spans 14 amino acids. In nucleotides, the CDR3 is TGTGCCAGCAGCGGGACTAGCGGGGACCTTGAGCAGTTCTTC. Translated: CASSGTSGDLEQFF.

The V gene is TRBV7-9, the J gene TRBJ1-1; D gene uncertain. V was shortened by 1 base and J by 3 bases, with 12 bases between the two germline ends. The CDR3 extends over 15 amino acids. Germline V gene sequence: CDR1 SEHNR, CDR2 FQNEAQ (reference sequence). CDR3 coding DNA: TGTGCCAGCAGCTTAGACGACGGTCTATACACTGAAGCTTTCTTT. It is translated as CASSLDDGLYTEAFF.

This clonotype was detected a few times. The V gene is TRBV6-1, the J gene TRBJ1-3; no firm D call. Germline CDR1 and CDR2: MNHNS and SASEGT. The CDR3 sequence is 15 residues long. Deletions cut 5 bases from V and 0 bases from J, with 11 bases between. As DNA, the CDR3 is TGTGCCAGCAGTTACCTGGACGGCTCTGGAAACACCATATATTTT. Translated: CASSYLDGSGNTIYF.

The chain uses TRBV27 and TRBJ1-3; TRBD1 is a possible D gene (5 bases). From germline, CDR1 is MNHEY and CDR2 SMNVEV (reference sequence). Between the trimmed V and J ends, which lost 4 bases and 4 bases, there was a span of 11 bases. The length of the CDR3 is 14 residues. CDR3 nucleotides: TGTGCCAGCAGTTACGCAAGGGACGGAAACACCATATATTTT. Translated, it gives CASSYARDGNTIYF.

The genes are TRBV4-1 and TRBJ2-1; 8 bases agree with TRBD2. Unmatched junction bases numbered 9, after V lost 3 bases and J lost 8 bases. CDR3 size: 15 residues. Germline loops: CDR1 MGHRA, CDR2 YSYEKL. The CDR3 sequence is CASSHLAGPGHEQFF. In DNA form, the CDR3 reads TGCGCCAGCAGCCATTTAGCGGGGCCCGGACATGAGCAGTTCTTC.

The chain uses TRBV6-2 or TRBV6-3 and TRBJ2-7; 13 bases are shared with TRBD2. The germline CDR1 and CDR2 sequences are MNHEY and SVGEGT. V shed 0 bases, J shed 1 base, and the junction held 3 bases outside the gene matches. The CDR3 contains 17 residues. CDR3 sequence (DNA): TGTGCCAGCAGTTACTCGACTAGCGGGGGGCCTTCCTACGAGCAGTACTTC. Its translation is CASSYSTSGGPSYEQYF.

This chain joins TRBV4-1 and TRBJ2-1, with 10 bases identical to TRBD2. Trimming cost V 4 bases and J 10 bases; bases outside gene matches: 10. This CDR3 region has 15 residues. The germline V gene encodes CDR1 MGHRA and CDR2 YSYEKL. In DNA form, the CDR3 reads TGCGCCAGCAGCCCTATAGCGGGGGGTCCGCCAGAGCAGTTCTTC. Translated, it gives CASSPIAGGPPEQFF.

The V and J genes are TRBV27 and TRBJ2-1, with 9 bases fitting TRBD2. The CDR3 spans 17 residues. Germline assignment: CDR1 MNHEY and CDR2 SMNVEV (reference sequence). The J segment lost 7 bases and the V segment lost 2 bases, leaving 12 bases of the junction unmatched. This CDR3 reads CASSLGLAGPGYNEQFF. CDR3 bases: TGTGCCAGCAGTTTAGGTCTAGCGGGACCTGGGTATAATGAGCAGTTCTTC.

This CDR3 reads CRGGNIYNEQFF. The CDR3 DNA follows: TGCAGAGGCGGGAATATTTACAATGAGCAGTTCTTC. V and J are TRBV20-1 and TRBJ2-1; TRBD2 is a possible D gene (6 bases). The germline CDR1 and CDR2 sequences are DFQATT and SNEGSKA (reference sequence). The CDR3 contains 12 residues.

CDR3 sequence reads: CASKPGPRVSTGELFF. DNA of the CDR3: TGTGCCAGCAAGCCGGGACCTCGGGTTAGCACCGGGGAGCTGTTTTTT. The gene calls are TRBV12-3 or TRBV12-4 and TRBJ2-2; D may correspond to TRBD1 or TRBD2 (5 bases each). The V and J ends lost 7 bases and 4 bases respectively, with 19 bases between them. This CDR3 is built from 16 residues.

V usage is TRBV4-1 and J usage is TRBJ2-1; possibly TRBD1 or TRBD2 for D (6 bases each). CDR1 and CDR2 from the germline V gene are MGHRA and YSYEKL. The CDR3 covers 17 residues. V was cut by 3 bases and J by 5 bases, with 20 bases left in between. CDR3 DNA: TGCGCCAGCAGCCATTTAGGGGGAGGCCTGAACGACAATGAGCAGTTCTTC. Its translation: CASSHLGGGLNDNEQFF.

The V and J genes are TRBV27 and TRBJ2-7, with a possible D match to TRBD2 (6 bases). CDR3 size: 14 residues. V was pared by 7 bases and J by 4 bases, with 17 bases between. Germline V CDR1 and CDR2: MNHEY, SMNVEV (reference sequence). This CDR3 is CASKRTAGLYEQYF. CDR3 nucleotide sequence: TGTGCCAGCAAAAGGACGGCGGGACTGTACGAGCAGTACTTC.

This chain connects TRBV28 to TRBJ2-1; 10 bases agree with TRBD1. Per germline, CDR1 MDHEN and CDR2 SYDVKM. Trimming removed 8 bases from V and 1 base from J; junction bases left unmatched: 11. The CDR3 extends over 17 amino acids. The CDR3 sequence: CASLQTGGESSYNEQFF. CDR3 nucleotides: TGTGCCAGCCTCCAGACAGGGGGCGAGAGTTCCTACAATGAGCAGTTCTTC.

The V call is TRBV5-4, the J call TRBJ2-7; 7 nucleotides align to TRBD2. The CDR3 has 15 residues. CDR1 is SGHNT, CDR2 YYREEE, per germline (reference sequence). Trimming removed 7 bases from V and 5 bases from J; junction bases left unmatched: 15. CDR3 residues: CASGGGTAGVHEQYF. The DNA of the CDR3 is TGTGCCAGCGGGGGGGGTACGGCGGGAGTCCACGAGCAGTACTTC.

The chain uses TRBV2 and TRBJ2-1, with 12 positions matching TRBD1. Germline CDR1 and CDR2: SNHLY and FYNNEI. J was trimmed by 9 bases and V by 7 bases; bases with no gene match: 22. The length of the CDR3 is 19 residues. Here the CDR3 reads CASTEVSVVWDRGRGEQFF. CDR3 DNA: TGTGCCAGCACTGAGGTATCAGTCGTTTGGGACAGGGGGCGCGGTGAGCAGTTCTTC.